Shown below are 28 T cell receptor beta chains from a single sample sequenced in a study of shared clonotypes between healthy human individuals. The method was immunoSEQ multiplex PCR; TCRdb's version includes in-frame clones alone and lacks a portion of them. The sample consists of about 1 million clones, around 74% of them appearing once. Sequenced input: memory CD4+ T cells sorted from blood. Sample subset: CD45RA-negative fraction. The receptor set was obtained from a man younger than 35 in good health.

In this sample, this clone turned up many times. The rearrangement uses TRBV18 and TRBJ2-3; 7 bases align to TRBD1. Germline V gene sequence: CDR1 KGHSH, CDR2 LQKENI. This CDR3 is 13 amino acids long. V dropped 6 bases and J dropped 4; count of bases not matched to a gene: 4. Here the CDR3 reads CASSTGKSDTQYF. CDR3 DNA: TGTGCCAGCTCGACAGGGAAATCAGATACGCAGTATTTT. Using reference TRBV18 and TRBJ2-3 for the parts outside the CDR3, the full variable domain is NAGVMQNPRHLVRRRGQEARLRCSPMKGHSHVYWYRQLPEEGLKFMVYLQKENIIDESGMPKERFSAEFPKEGPSILRIQQVVRGDSAAYFCASSTGKSDTQYFGPGTRLTVL.

This chain connects TRBV6-4 to TRBJ2-3; the D gene is possibly TRBD1 (7 bases). In germline, CDR1 is MRHNA, CDR2 SNTAGT. CDR3 length: 15 residues. Deletions cut 3 bases from V and 0 bases from J, with 10 bases between. CDR3 nucleotide sequence: TGTGCCAGCAGTGAACAGGGGACTAGCACAGATACGCAGTATTTT. This codes for CASSEQGTSTDTQYF.

V and J are TRBV21-1 and TRBJ2-7; the table gives TRBD1 as D, unverified against the DNA. TRBV21-1 is shown as a pseudogene. CDR3 length equals 16 residues. In DNA form, the CDR3 reads TGTGCCAGCAGCAAATTAAAAACACCGCGACACTACGAGCAGTACTTC. Amino acid sequence: CASSKLKTPRHYEQYF.

V gene TRBV19 combines with J gene TRBJ2-7, with 9 bases aligning to TRBD1. This CDR3 spans 15 amino acids. Unmatched junction bases numbered 9, after V lost 5 bases and J lost 4 bases. CDR1 is LNHDA, CDR2 SQIVND, per germline (reference sequence). In nucleotides, the CDR3 is TGTGCCAGTAGTGCCAAGCCCGGGACAGGGTACGAGCAGTACTTC. Translating gives CASSAKPGTGYEQYF. Based on the CDR3 plus reference TRBV19 and TRBJ2-7, the full variable domain is DGGITQSPKYLFRKEGQNVTLSCEQNLNHDAMYWYRQDPGQGLRLIYYSQIVNDFQKGDIAEGYSVSREKKESFPLTVTSAQKNPTAFYLCASSAKPGTGYEQYFGPGTRLTVT.

The rearrangement uses TRBV14 and TRBJ1-6, with a weak D call TRBD1 (5 bases). The CDR3 contains 17 residues. CDR1 is SGHDN, CDR2 FVKESK, per germline. Deletions cut 4 bases from V and 7 bases from J, with 20 bases between. CDR3 region: CASSLKEPGPGNSPLHF. The CDR3, as DNA: TGTGCCAGCAGCCTCAAGGAGCCGGGGCCGGGGAATTCACCCCTCCACTTT.

This chain connects TRBV19 to TRBJ1-5, with no clear D. Germline CDR1 reads LNHDA; CDR2 reads SQIVND (reference sequence). V gave up 8 bases and J gave up 7 bases, with 3 bases separating them. The CDR3 is made up of 9 amino acids. The CDR3 is CASGQPQHF. CDR3 nucleotides: TGTGCCAGTGGACAGCCCCAGCATTTT.

This chain connects TRBV18 to TRBJ1-6; D call uncertain. Trimming shortened V by 5 bases and J by 7 bases, and 12 bases separated the two germline ends. This CDR3 is 14 amino acids long. Germline assignment: CDR1 KGHSH and CDR2 LQKENI. CDR3 nucleotides: TGTGCCAGCTCAACCTCGGAGGGAAATTCACCCCTCCACTTT. Translated, it gives CASSTSEGNSPLHF.

The rearrangement uses TRBV7-3 and TRBJ2-7; 7 bases align to TRBD1. CDR3 size: 14 residues. The V segment lost 4 bases and the J segment 3 bases; nucleotides outside the gene matches: 6. Germline V gene lookup returns CDR1 SGHTA and CDR2 FQGTGA. CDR3 in amino acids: CASSSTWDSYEQYF. The CDR3 bases are TGTGCCAGCAGCTCCACATGGGACAGCTACGAGCAGTACTTC.

The CDR3 protein is CSARGPGPQYF. The CDR3 DNA is TGCAGTGCTAGAGGCCCGGGCCCGCAGTATTTT. The chain has TRBV20-1 and TRBJ2-3, with D hard to call. V was trimmed by 1 base and J by 10 bases, leaving 9 bases between them. Germline V gives CDR1 DFQATT, CDR2 SNEGSKA (reference sequence). The CDR3 loop spans 11 amino acids.

The CDR3 sequence is CASSDSGGTLIYEQYF. The DNA of the CDR3 is TGCGCCAGCAGTGACTCGGGGGGGACTCTAATTTACGAGCAGTACTTC. This rearrangement joins TRBV10-2 to TRBJ2-7, with 8 bases that match TRBD2. From germline, CDR1 is WSHSY and CDR2 SAAADI. V lost 3 bases to trimming and J lost 4 bases; unmatched junction nucleotides: 11. CDR3 length: 16 residues.

CDR3 coding DNA: TGTGCCAGCAGACCCGAGGGGGCGGAACTCAAAAAACTGTTTTTT. Its translation: CASRPEGAELKKLFF. The chain carries TRBV28 and TRBJ1-4; 7 nucleotides agree with TRBD1. Germline values: CDR1 MDHEN, CDR2 SYDVKM. This CDR3 comprises 15 residues. The junction had 13 bases not matched to a gene; V was cut back by 6 bases and J by 9 bases. The entire variable domain, with the rest obtained from reference TRBV28 and TRBJ1-4, is as follows: DVKVTQSSRYLVKRTGEKVFLECVQDMDHENMFWYRQDPGLGLRLIYFSYDVKMKEKGDIPEGYSVSREKKERFSLILESASTNQTSMYLCASRPEGAELKKLFFGSGTQLSVL.

V and J are TRBV10-3 and TRBJ2-3; weak D call: TRBD2 (6 bases). The CDR3 totals 14 residues. The germline V gene has CDR1 ENHRY and CDR2 SYGVKD. Trimming shortened V by 3 bases and J by 2 bases, and 9 bases separated the two germline ends. CDR3 DNA: TGTGCCATCAGTGAATCGGACTACACAGATACGCAGTATTTT. The encoded protein is CAISESDYTDTQYF.

This chain uses TRBV28 with TRBJ2-1; TRBD1 is a possible D gene (5 bases). CDR3 length: 13 amino acids. Trimming took 4 bases from V and 6 from J, leaving 10 bases between them. Germline CDR1 is MDHEN and CDR2 is SYDVKM. The CDR3 here is CASSSQGTNEQFF. In DNA form, the CDR3 reads TGTGCCAGCAGTTCGCAGGGAACCAATGAGCAGTTCTTC.

The chain combines TRBV11-2 with TRBJ2-2; D gene unclear. The CDR3 length is 14 residues. Germline CDR1 SGHAT, CDR2 FQNNGV. V was trimmed by 5 bases and J by 2 bases, leaving 9 bases between them. In DNA, the CDR3 is TGTGCCAGCAGCCCTCAGATTAACACCGGGGAGCTGTTTTTT. Translation: CASSPQINTGELFF.

The chain uses TRBV9 and TRBJ1-4; perhaps TRBD1 as D (6 bases). The germline V gene has CDR1 SGDLS and CDR2 YYNGEE. Trimming took 1 base from V and 0 from J, leaving 13 bases between them. This CDR3 is 17 amino acids long. The CDR3 reads CASSVRGSESTNEKLFF. In DNA, the CDR3 is TGTGCCAGCAGCGTAAGGGGGAGCGAGTCAACTAATGAAAAACTGTTTTTT.

The chain uses TRBV4-3 and TRBJ1-3, with D tentatively TRBD1 (5 bases). Trimming took 1 base from V and 0 from J, leaving 10 bases between them. This CDR3 is 16 amino acids long. CDR1 and CDR2 (germline): LGHNA, YSLEER. CDR3 sequence (DNA): TGCGCCAGCAGCCAAGTGGGAGACAGCTCTGGAAACACCATATATTTT. Translating it yields CASSQVGDSSGNTIYF.

This chain links TRBV18 with TRBJ2-5; D is perhaps TRBD2 (5 bases). Trimming took off 3 bases at V and 0 bases at J, with 14 bases between the two ends. Germline V lookup: CDR1 KGHSH, CDR2 LQKENI. The CDR3 spans 16 residues. CDR3 region: CASSPLLSGNQETQYF. The DNA of the CDR3 is TGTGCCAGCTCACCTCTTTTGTCGGGGAACCAAGAGACCCAGTACTTC.

The gene calls are TRBV9 and TRBJ2-5, with 11 bases lining up with TRBD2. This CDR3 is 15 amino acids long. CDR1 is SGDLS, CDR2 YYNGEE, per germline. J gave up 4 bases and V 3 bases, and 5 bases lay outside the gene matches. CDR3 nucleotide sequence: TGTGCCAGCAGCGGAATAGCGGGAGGGGGAGAGACCCAGTACTTC. Its protein is CASSGIAGGGETQYF.

V is TRBV18 and J is TRBJ1-2; the D is unclear. V gave up 6 bases and J gave up 8 bases, with 16 bases separating them. Germline CDR1 reads KGHSH; CDR2 reads LQKENI. The CDR3 contains 13 residues. As DNA, the CDR3 is TGTGCCAGCTCCTTCGTGGAAGGGCGCGGCTACACCTTC. Translating gives CASSFVEGRGYTF.

This clone turned up a few times. This chain joins TRBV4-1 and TRBJ1-4; no firm D call. Trimming took off 3 bases at V and 0 bases at J, with 11 bases between the two ends. Germline V gene sequence: CDR1 MGHRA, CDR2 YSYEKL. The CDR3 extends over 16 amino acids. CDR3 sequence reads: CASSHGGEATNEKLFF. The CDR3 nucleotides are TGCGCCAGCAGCCACGGAGGTGAAGCAACTAATGAAAAACTGTTTTTT.

This clone was detected ten times or more. The chain links TRBV19 to TRBJ1-1; D might be TRBD1 (5 bases). This CDR3 contains 13 residues. Germline V gives CDR1 LNHDA, CDR2 SQIVND (reference sequence). V lost 3 bases to trimming and J lost 7 bases, with 12 bases between them. CDR3 sequence: CASSISGHFEAFF. Here the CDR3 DNA reads TGTGCCAGTAGTATTTCCGGACACTTTGAAGCTTTCTTT.

The table lists this clone with a count of one. The V and J genes are TRBV5-3 and TRBJ1-1, with TRBD1 identical over 7 bases. TRBV5-3 is marked as an open reading frame, function uncertain. The CDR3 runs 16 residues. Losses at the gene ends were 4 bases for V and 2 bases for J; bases not matched to a gene: 11. The chain's CDR3 is CARSDDRDRGNTEAFF. The CDR3 bases are TGTGCCAGAAGCGATGACAGGGATAGGGGAAACACTGAAGCTTTCTTT.

The chain employs TRBV7-2 and TRBJ2-3, with 9 bases aligning to TRBD2. CDR1 and CDR2 from the germline V gene are SGHTA and FQGNSA. The CDR3 is 16 residues long. Unmatched junction bases numbered 15, after V lost 8 bases and J lost 6 bases. The CDR3, as DNA: TGTGCCAGCCGCCAAGGGGCGGGAGGGCAGGGGGATACGCAGTATTTT. Translating gives CASRQGAGGQGDTQYF.

This clone was seen more than once but under ten times. The chain carries TRBV5-1 and TRBJ1-1, with D perhaps TRBD1 (5 bases). V was clipped by 2 bases and J by 6 bases, with 11 bases between them. The germline V gene has CDR1 SGHRS and CDR2 YFSETQ. This CDR3 contains 13 residues. CDR3 DNA: TGCGCCAGCAGCTTAGAAGGCAGGGCTGAAGCTTTCTTT. This codes for CASSLEGRAEAFF.

Concerning this clone itself: This specimen includes other DNA sequences encoding the same CDR3. This chain connects TRBV6-5 to TRBJ2-7, with TRBD1 as a possible D gene (5 bases). The CDR3 has 14 amino acids. Germline V CDR1 and CDR2: MNHEY, SVGAGI. V gave up 2 bases and J gave up 4 bases, with 12 bases separating them. CDR3 amino acids: CASSYGQGRYEQYF. The CDR3, as DNA: TGTGCCAGCAGTTACGGGCAGGGCAGGTACGAGCAGTACTTC.

V is TRBV7-3 and J is TRBJ1-1; D unresolved. The CDR3 is 14 residues long. V gave up 5 bases and J gave up 1 base, with 11 bases separating them. CDR1 and CDR2 from the germline V gene are SGHTA and FQGTGA. DNA for the CDR3: TGTGCCAGCAGCACCGGCCCGGAGAACACTGAAGCTTTCTTT. This codes for CASSTGPENTEAFF.

This clone was seen a handful of times. The chain links TRBV11-3 to TRBJ2-3; 10 bases align to TRBD1. Trimming took 5 bases from V and 2 from J; bases not matched to a gene: 4. The germline gives CDR1 SGHNT, CDR2 YENEEA. This CDR3 region has 15 residues. In nucleotides, the CDR3 is TGTGCCAGCAGCCGGGACAGGGGTGCCACAGATACGCAGTATTTT. Amino acids: CASSRDRGATDTQYF.

This clone occurred a few times. The gene calls are TRBV28 and TRBJ2-6; TRBD1 might be the D (6 bases). Germline CDR1 and CDR2: MDHEN and SYDVKM. The germline V and J ends were trimmed by 7 bases and 0 bases, with 16 bases remaining between them. The CDR3 has 17 residues. The CDR3 DNA is TGTGCCAGCACACAACGGACAGCCCTCTCTGGGGCCAACGTCCTGACTTTC. Amino acids: CASTQRTALSGANVLTF.